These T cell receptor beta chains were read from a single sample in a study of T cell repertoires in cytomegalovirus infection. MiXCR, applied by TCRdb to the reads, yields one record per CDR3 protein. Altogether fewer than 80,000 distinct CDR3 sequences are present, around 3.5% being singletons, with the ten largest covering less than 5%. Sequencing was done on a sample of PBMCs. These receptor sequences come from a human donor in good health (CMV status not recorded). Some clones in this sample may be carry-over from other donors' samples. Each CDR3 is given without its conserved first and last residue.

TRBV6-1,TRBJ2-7,ASRRGAPASYEQY
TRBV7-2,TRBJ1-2,ASSLNRGHYGYT
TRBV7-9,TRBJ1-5,ASSSGQSNQPQH
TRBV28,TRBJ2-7,ASSLTGTSHEQY
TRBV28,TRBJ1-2,ASGYKQWTNYGYT
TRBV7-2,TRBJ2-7,ASSLGVGQAAYEQY
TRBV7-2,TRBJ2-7,ASSLTAYYEQY
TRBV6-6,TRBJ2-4,ASSYSVRDIQY
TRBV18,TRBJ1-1,ASSPSGAGAINTEAF
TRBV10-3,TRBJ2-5,AISEYGLETQY
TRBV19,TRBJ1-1,ASSIMVNTEAF
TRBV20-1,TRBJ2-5,SARDRQAAVQRAQY
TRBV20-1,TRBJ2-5,SAPGDPGNPQETQY
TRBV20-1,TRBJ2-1,SATGDSYNEQF
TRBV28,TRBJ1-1,ASNTQGMAEAF
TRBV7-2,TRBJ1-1,ASSVTGRVNTEAF
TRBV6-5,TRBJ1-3,ATSAGQGIGNTIY
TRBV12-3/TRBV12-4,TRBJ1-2,ASSRQLYGYT
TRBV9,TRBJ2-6,ASSVQTRGSGANVLT
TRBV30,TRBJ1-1,AWGDGGEAF
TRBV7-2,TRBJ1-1,ASSLSGGTNTEAF
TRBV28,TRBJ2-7,ASTLVGTAYEQY
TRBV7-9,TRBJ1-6,ASSLFWDPGNSPLH
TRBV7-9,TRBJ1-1,ASSFDGGNTEAF
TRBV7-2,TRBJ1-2,ASSLAQGTSQIGYT
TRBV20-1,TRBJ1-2,SASVHSPSYGYT
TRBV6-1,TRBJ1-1,ASRRQAEAF
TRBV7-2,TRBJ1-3,ASSQAIGNTIY
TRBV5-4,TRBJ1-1,ASSLEGTPNTEAF
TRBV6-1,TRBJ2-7,ASSGFLSGRTYEQY
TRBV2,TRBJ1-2,ASSLRTGRSFYGYT
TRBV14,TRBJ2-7,ASSLRDRGPYEQY
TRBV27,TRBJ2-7,ASSLSVNGAKLQY
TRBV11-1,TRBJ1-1,ASSFHRLRNTEAF
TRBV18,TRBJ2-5,ASSQSKETQY
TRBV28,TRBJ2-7,ASSPTGSSQGQY
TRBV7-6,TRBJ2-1,ASSLAGQGSGGQF
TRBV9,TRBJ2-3,ASSVTTSGSDTQY
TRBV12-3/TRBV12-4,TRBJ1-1,ASSLGTGWGNTEAF
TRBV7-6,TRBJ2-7,ASSYQGYEQY
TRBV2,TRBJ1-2,ASSENRQAPYGYT
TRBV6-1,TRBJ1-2,ASSDWGNT